The next 8 T cell receptor beta chains were all read from a single sample in a study of metastatic and nonmetastatic thyroid tumors. Through MiXCR, TCRdb re-clonotyped the PCR reads. The table has roughly 34,000 clones, approximately 31% seen once. Among the patients, none had received any treatment before thyroid surgery. Sequencing was done on a sample of tumor tissue. These receptors were taken from a female donor with papillary thyroid cancer or a benign thyroid nodule (not recorded which). Some clones in this sample may be carry-over from other donors' samples.

The chain couples TRBV6-5 to TRBJ2-7; D is tentatively TRBD1 or TRBD2 (5 bases each). V was pared by 2 bases and J by 4 bases, with 9 bases between. The CDR3 extends over 13 amino acids. Germline lookup yields CDR1 MNHEY and CDR2 SVGAGI. CDR3 coding DNA: TGTGCCAGCAGTTACACCGGGGCTTACGAGCAGTACTTC. Translated, it gives CASSYTGAYEQYF.

Details on this clone: At one boundary the junction diverges from the germline segment, which might be a read error. This rearrangement joins TRBV6-1 to TRBJ1-3; D call uncertain. There are 15 residues in the CDR3. From germline, CDR1 is MNHNS and CDR2 SASEGT. Here the CDR3 reads CASSPSEAMGNTIYF. DNA of the CDR3: TGTGCCAGCAGTCCTTCCGAAGCAATGGGAAACACCATATACTTT.

V usage is TRBV7-3 and J usage is TRBJ2-2; TRBD2 aligns across 8 bases. The CDR3 covers 18 residues. V shed 1 base and J 2 bases; nucleotides not matched to a gene: 9. The germline CDR1 and CDR2 sequences are SGHTA and FQGTGA. The CDR3 nucleotides read TGTGCCAGCAGCTTAATGCGGGCGGGAGGTCTCAACACCGGGGAGCTGTTTTTT. The encoded protein is CASSLMRAGGLNTGELFF.

The chain uses TRBV4-1 and TRBJ2-1; 8 bases align to TRBD2. Germline V lookup: CDR1 MGHRA, CDR2 YSYEKL. CDR3 length: 14 amino acids. V lost 3 bases to trimming and J lost 7 bases; unmatched junction nucleotides: 5. CDR3 in amino acids: CASSHPGLDNEQFF. CDR3 nucleotides: TGCGCCAGCAGCCATCCGGGACTAGATAATGAGCAGTTCTTC.

The rearrangement links TRBV12-3 or TRBV12-4 to TRBJ1-5, with D uncertain. V lost 7 bases, J lost 13 bases, and 17 bases lay in between. This CDR3 is built from 12 residues. The CDR3 DNA reads as TGTGCCAGCAACGAAAACTTCGGTCTACAGCATTTT. Translated, it gives CASNENFGLQHF.

This sequence joins TRBV5-1 and TRBJ2-3; the match to TRBD2 covers 10 bases. The CDR3 has 14 amino acids. The junction had 1 base not matched to a gene; V was cut back by 4 bases and J by 2 bases. Looked up from germline, CDR1 is SGHRS and CDR2 is YFSETQ. The CDR3 loop is CASSLAGDTDTQYF. DNA for the CDR3: TGCGCCAGCAGCCTAGCGGGGGACACAGATACGCAGTATTTT.

This chain links TRBV7-9 with TRBJ1-2; TRBD1 matches 7 bases. Germline CDR1 is SEHNR and CDR2 is FQNEAQ (reference sequence). With V trimmed by 6 bases and J by 3 bases, 7 bases remained unmatched. The CDR3 sequence is 14 residues long. Here the CDR3 reads CASRPNGQDYGYTF. As DNA, the CDR3 is TGTGCCAGCAGACCCAACGGACAGGACTATGGCTACACCTTC.

This clone was seen at least ten times. V gene TRBV28 combines with J gene TRBJ1-6; D possibly corresponds to TRBD1 (5 bases). The V end lost 5 bases, the J end lost 12 bases, and 11 bases lay between the germline ends. The germline CDR1 and CDR2 sequences are MDHEN and SYDVKM. This CDR3 has 12 residues. CDR3 bases: TGTGCCAGCAGTGGGTGGGGGGTACCCCTCCACTTT. Translation gives CASSGWGVPLHF.